The rows below give T cell receptor beta chains drawn from one sample of a study of T cells in Graves' hyperthyroidism and ophthalmopathy. From the multiplex PCR reads, TCRdb called clonotypes with MiXCR, one entry per CDR3 protein. The sample yields about 720,000 distinct CDR3 sequences, around 15% seen once. The sequencing sample was made of blood. These receptors all come from a man in his late teens or twenties with Graves' hyperthyroidism. CDR3s include the opening cysteine and the closing phenylalanine or tryptophan. A D gene is named only where the DNA matches it firmly. Only some rows state a clone size, as once, few, many or a class for expanded clones.

v_call	j_call	d_call	clone_size	cdr3_aa	cdr3_nt
TRBV20-1	TRBJ2-2	NA	few	CSAIGLGPGELFF	TGCAGTGCGATCGGGCTGGGACCCGGGGAGCTGTTTTTT
TRBV4-1	TRBJ2-1	TRBD2	NA	CASSQVTGLVVGNNEQFF	TGCGCCAGCAGCCAAGTTACGGGACTAGTGGTGGGGAACAATGAGCAGTTCTTC
TRBV10-3	TRBJ1-1	TRBD1	NA	CAISARGMNTEAFF	TGTGCCATCAGTGCCAGGGGGATGAACACTGAAGCTTTCTTT
TRBV4-3	TRBJ2-1	NA	few	CASSQVTSSYNEQFF	TGCGCCAGCAGCCAAGTTACGAGCTCCTACAATGAGCAGTTCTTC
TRBV4-1	TRBJ2-7	TRBD2	NA	CASSQVGLAGDTYEQYF	TGCGCCAGCAGCCAAGTTGGGCTAGCGGGCGATACCTACGAGCAGTACTTC
TRBV10-1	TRBJ1-6	TRBD1	many	CASSAGTGRSPLHF	TGCGCCAGCAGTGCCGGGACAGGGCGTTCACCCCTCCACTTT
TRBV30	TRBJ2-4	NA	many	CALGVAKNIQYF	TGTGCCCTCGGGGTAGCCAAAAACATTCAGTACTTC
TRBV28	TRBJ2-7	NA	once	CANSLRTTSSYEQYF	TGTGCCAACAGTTTAAGGACCACCAGCTCCTACGAGCAGTACTTC
TRBV4-1	TRBJ2-7	NA	NA	CASGQVKEGAYEQYF	TGCGCCAGCGGCCAAGTGAAGGAAGGGGCCTACGAGCAGTACTTC
TRBV12-3/TRBV12-4	TRBJ2-3	TRBD2	NA	CASSSNNRLAGHHTDTQYF	TGTGCCAGCAGTTCCAATAATAGACTAGCGGGTCACCACACAGATACGCAGTATTTT
TRBV20-1	TRBJ2-3	TRBD2	many	CSARDLGGRTDTQYF	TGCAGTGCTAGAGATCTCGGCGGGAGAACAGATACGCAGTATTTT
TRBV5-1	TRBJ2-5	TRBD2	few	CASSLGTSGINQETQYF	TGCGCCAGCAGCTTGGGGACTAGCGGGATCAACCAAGAGACCCAGTACTTC
TRBV10-3	TRBJ2-1	TRBD2	many	CAIHQGLEDEQFF	TGTGCCATCCATCAGGGACTAGAGGATGAGCAGTTCTTC
TRBV2	TRBJ1-1	NA	many	CASSKQSNTEAFF	TGTGCCAGCAGTAAACAATCTAACACTGAAGCTTTCTTT
TRBV10-3	TRBJ2-7	TRBD2	few	CATRGTSGNGQYF	TGTGCCACCAGGGGGACTAGCGGGAATGGGCAGTACTTC
TRBV12-3/TRBV12-4	TRBJ2-2	NA	NA	CASSPRDHRTGELFF	TGTGCCAGCAGTCCCCGGGACCACCGCACCGGGGAGCTGTTTTTT
TRBV19	TRBJ2-5	TRBD1	NA	CASRIRTGDQETQYF	TGTGCCAGTAGGATCAGGACAGGGGACCAAGAGACCCAGTACTTC
TRBV7-2	TRBJ1-2	NA	few	CASSLDPVEGLGGYTF	TGTGCCAGCAGCTTAGATCCCGTCGAAGGGCTGGGTGGCTACACCTTC
TRBV10-1	TRBJ1-1	NA	NA	CASSGASDRVLRNTEAFF	TGCGCCAGCAGTGGGGCATCAGACCGAGTCCTAAGAAACACTGAAGCTTTCTTT
TRBV28	TRBJ2-2	TRBD1	many	CASSGTARLTGELFF	TGTGCCAGCAGTGGGACAGCACGACTCACCGGGGAGCTGTTTTTT
TRBV28	TRBJ2-2	NA	many	CASSPGDSTNTGELFF	TGTGCCAGCAGTCCCGGGGACTCCACGAACACCGGGGAGCTGTTTTTT
TRBV27	TRBJ2-6	TRBD2	many	CASSRWEGSGANVLTF	TGTGCCAGCAGTAGGTGGGAGGGCTCTGGGGCCAACGTCCTGACTTTC
TRBV20-1	TRBJ2-1	NA	many	CSARKGSSYNEQFF	TGCAGTGCTAGAAAGGGGAGCTCCTACAATGAGCAGTTCTTC
TRBV10-3	TRBJ1-4	NA	NA	CAISEANEKLFF	TGTGCCATCAGTGAGGCCAATGAAAAACTGTTTTTT
TRBV29-1	TRBJ2-3	TRBD2	few	CSALAGETQGPYF	TGCAGCGCATTAGCGGGGGAAACGCAGGGTCCGTATTTT
TRBV28	TRBJ2-6	NA	many	CASSEGVVGANVLTF	TGTGCCAGCAGTGAGGGGGTTGTTGGGGCCAACGTCCTGACTTTC
TRBV30	TRBJ1-1	NA	NA	CAWSVLGAMNTEAFF	TGTGCCTGGAGTGTACTTGGGGCGATGAACACTGAAGCTTTCTTT
TRBV28	TRBJ2-5	TRBD2	many	CASISGRAAETQYF	TGTGCCAGCATTAGCGGGAGGGCCGCAGAGACCCAGTACTTC
TRBV19	TRBJ1-5	NA	NA	CASMGVGTIQPQHF	TGTGCCAGTATGGGTGTAGGAACGATACAGCCCCAGCATTTT
TRBV28	TRBJ2-1	TRBD2	NA	CASSTSGSFSYNEQFF	TGTGCCAGCAGTACTAGCGGGAGTTTCTCCTACAATGAGCAGTTCTTC
TRBV2	TRBJ2-7	NA	many	CASSVWVGREQYF	TGTGCCAGCAGTGTCTGGGTAGGCCGCGAGCAGTACTTC
TRBV28	TRBJ1-1	NA	many	CASSVPGLAFSGTEAFF	TGTGCCAGCAGTGTTCCGGGCCTTGCCTTCTCGGGCACTGAAGCTTTCTTT
TRBV25-1	TRBJ1-1	NA	few	CASSDIGWETEAFF	TGTGCCAGCAGTGATATCGGGTGGGAGACTGAAGCTTTCTTT
TRBV2	TRBJ1-2	TRBD1	NA	CARADRGRPNYGYTF	TGTGCCAGGGCGGACAGGGGGCGGCCTAACTATGGCTACACCTTC
TRBV5-5	TRBJ1-3	NA	NA	CASSSGRTDSGNTIYF	TGTGCCAGCAGCAGTGGCCGGACGGACTCTGGAAACACCATATATTTT
TRBV30	TRBJ1-2	TRBD1	NA	CAGTGEVLGYTF	TGTGCCGGGACAGGGGAAGTTTTAGGCTACACCTTC
TRBV18	TRBJ2-5	NA	many	CASSPPPMETQYF	TGTGCCAGCTCACCGCCCCCCATGGAGACCCAGTACTTC
TRBV20-1	TRBJ1-1	TRBD1	NA	CSASTEGAMAFF	TGCAGTGCTAGTACGGAGGGGGCGATGGCTTTCTTT
TRBV4-2	TRBJ1-4	NA	NA	CASSLGVGTNEKLFF	TGTGCCAGCAGCCTCGGGGTAGGAACTAATGAAAAACTGTTTTTT
TRBV20-1	TRBJ2-5	NA	NA	CSASFLARETQYF	TGCAGTGCTAGTTTTCTAGCTAGGGAGACCCAGTACTTC
TRBV9	TRBJ2-7	TRBD1	many	CASSVGTRGLYEQYF	TGTGCCAGCAGCGTAGGTACCAGGGGGCTCTACGAGCAGTACTTC
TRBV2	TRBJ1-2	NA	many	CASTPLGIWYGYTF	TGTGCCAGCACCCCACTTGGTATATGGTATGGCTACACCTTC
TRBV11-3	TRBJ2-5	NA	few	CASSLGRENQETQYF	TGTGCCAGCAGCTTAGGACGGGAGAACCAAGAGACCCAGTACTTC
TRBV6-1	TRBJ2-1	TRBD2	many	CASSELAGRDEQFF	TGTGCCAGCAGTGAACTAGCCGGGAGGGATGAGCAGTTCTTC
TRBV18	TRBJ2-3	TRBD2	many	CASSNGLAGARDTQYF	TGTGCCAGCTCGAACGGCCTAGCGGGAGCTAGAGATACGCAGTATTTT
TRBV20-1	TRBJ1-5	TRBD1	NA	CSARRGQANQPQHF	TGCAGTGCTAGGAGGGGACAGGCCAATCAGCCCCAGCATTTT
TRBV5-5	TRBJ2-7	TRBD1	few	CASSLGQGIHEQYF	TGTGCCAGCAGCTTGGGACAGGGGATCCACGAGCAGTACTTC
TRBV19	TRBJ2-2	NA	NA	CASSAQVAGELFF	TGTGCCAGTAGTGCTCAAGTGGCCGGGGAGCTGTTTTTT
TRBV3-1	TRBJ2-3	TRBD2	NA	CASSQRPSGRVGDTQYF	TGTGCCAGCAGCCAAAGGCCTAGCGGGAGAGTAGGGGATACGCAGTATTTT
TRBV12-5	TRBJ1-1	NA	many	CASRPGVNTEAFF	TGTGCTAGTCGGCCAGGGGTGAACACTGAAGCTTTCTTT
TRBV5-1	TRBJ2-3	TRBD1	few	CASSLTDRGRGTQYF	TGCGCCAGCAGCTTGACGGACAGGGGGCGCGGTACGCAGTATTTT
TRBV2	TRBJ2-3	NA	NA	CATERVPDTQYF	TGTGCCACTGAGCGAGTTCCAGATACGCAGTATTTT
TRBV5-1	TRBJ2-7	NA	NA	CASSLQGNGYGGLAEQYF	TGCGCCAGCAGCTTGCAAGGGAACGGGTATGGAGGATTGGCCGAGCAGTACTTC
TRBV2	TRBJ2-7	TRBD1	NA	CASAGTGDYEQYF	TGTGCCAGCGCCGGGACAGGGGACTACGAGCAGTACTTC
TRBV12-3/TRBV12-4	TRBJ2-3	NA	many	CASSFAAVTDTQYF	TGTGCCAGCAGTTTCGCGGCAGTCACAGATACGCAGTATTTT